Presented here are 18 T cell receptor beta chains from one specimen sequenced in a study of T cells in Graves' hyperthyroidism and ophthalmopathy. What was amplified from RNA transcripts were TCR beta CDR3 regions. When the TCR CDR3 underwent first-round RT-PCR, the HTBI primer set was used. MiXCR was run by TCRdb on the multiplex PCR reads, yielding one entry per CDR3 protein. Of hundreds of thousands of distinct CDR3 sequences in the sample, about 15% were seen once. Sequenced: blood. The receptors stem from a woman aged 25 to 39 with Graves' hyperthyroidism that later progressed to Graves' ophthalmopathy.

Many counts were recorded for this clonotype. V usage is TRBV29-1 and J usage is TRBJ2-7, with D maybe TRBD1 (6 bases). This CDR3 is built from 12 residues. Trimming left V 4 bases short and J 2 bases short, with 9 bases between. The germline CDR1 and CDR2 sequences are SQVTM and ANQGSEA. The CDR3 loop is CSVATGTYEQYF. The CDR3 DNA follows: TGCAGCGTTGCGACAGGAACCTACGAGCAGTACTTC.

The chain recombines TRBV9 with TRBJ2-7, with TRBD1 matching over 8 bases. The CDR3 length is 15 residues. Germline lookup yields CDR1 SGDLS and CDR2 YYNGEE. J was trimmed by 5 bases and V by 0 bases; bases with no gene match: 7. Here the CDR3 reads CASSVDRTGTHEQYF. The CDR3 DNA is TGTGCCAGCAGCGTAGATAGGACAGGGACTCACGAGCAGTACTTC.

This clonotype was counted many times. CDR3 coding DNA: TGTGCCAGCAGTGGGAGGTATGACACTGAAGCTTTCTTT. The encoded protein is CASSGRYDTEAFF. The chain links TRBV6-1 to TRBJ1-1; no definite D call. In germline, CDR1 is MNHNS, CDR2 SASEGT. This CDR3 is 13 amino acids long. The V and J ends lost 4 bases and 3 bases respectively, with 9 bases between them.

This clonotype showed up just a few times. J is TRBJ2-1 and V is TRBV2, with D tentatively TRBD1 or TRBD2 (5 bases each). V was shortened by 5 bases and J by 6 bases, with 8 bases between the two germline ends. Germline values: CDR1 SNHLY, CDR2 FYNNEI. The CDR3 covers 12 residues. CDR3 DNA: TGTGCCAGCAGTTGGGACCGCAATGAGCAGTTCTTC. Its protein product is CASSWDRNEQFF.

In this sample, this clonotype turned up many times. The chain combines TRBV28 with TRBJ2-3, with D unresolved. Germline assignment: CDR1 MDHEN and CDR2 SYDVKM. The CDR3 loop spans 13 amino acids. The ends were cut back, 11 bases at V and 1 base at J, with 13 bases in the middle. The CDR3 region is CASLRHGTDTQYF. The CDR3 bases are TGTGCCTCCCTGCGCCACGGCACAGATACGCAGTATTTT.

This clonotype occurred many times. The chain carries TRBV20-1 and TRBJ2-5; 11 bases fit TRBD2. The CDR3 contains 15 residues. The junction had 4 bases not matched to a gene; V was cut back by 0 bases and J by 4 bases. Germline V CDR1 and CDR2: DFQATT, SNEGSKA (reference sequence). The CDR3 reads CSARDPTSGRETQYF. In DNA form, the CDR3 reads TGCAGTGCTAGAGATCCCACTAGCGGGAGAGAGACCCAGTACTTC.

There are many counts of this clonotype. The chain employs TRBV24-1 and TRBJ2-3; 14 bases map to TRBD2. The germline V gene encodes CDR1 KGHDR and CDR2 SFDVKD. V was pared by 8 bases and J by 8 bases, with 8 bases of the junction left unmatched. This CDR3 comprises 15 residues. The CDR3 nucleotides read TGTGCCACCACGGGACTAGCGGGAGATGGGGGTACGCAGTATTTT. Its protein product is CATTGLAGDGGTQYF.

In this sample, this clonotype turned up a few times. V usage is TRBV30 and J usage is TRBJ1-2; TRBD1 matches 9 bases. This CDR3 spans 16 amino acids. The V gene's germline CDR1 is GTSNPN and CDR2 SVGIG (reference sequence). J gave up 1 base and V 0 bases, and 6 bases lay outside the gene matches. The CDR3 DNA follows: TGTGCCTGGAGTGTACCTGGGACAGGGCTTAACTATGGCTACACCTTC. This encodes CAWSVPGTGLNYGYTF.

There are a few counts of this clonotype. One junction end does not reproduce the germline sequence, and a read error may be involved. V usage is TRBV6-1 and J usage is TRBJ1-3; the match to TRBD1 covers 7 bases. There are 15 residues in the CDR3. The V gene's germline CDR1 is MNHNS and CDR2 SASEGT. As DNA, the CDR3 is TGTGCCAACAGTGAATACAGGGGATTAAGAAACACCATATATTTT. It yields the protein CANSEYRGLRNTIYF.

This clonotype was counted many times. The rearrangement uses TRBV12-3 or TRBV12-4 and TRBJ2-1, with D possibly matching TRBD2 (6 bases). V lost 3 bases and J 13 bases, leaving 19 bases between the germline ends. This CDR3 contains 14 residues. CDR3 protein: CASSFNLRDSLQFF. The CDR3 region has the DNA TGTGCCAGCAGTTTTAACCTCCGGGACTCCCTCCAGTTCTTC.

The sample holds many counts of this clonotype. V usage is TRBV27 and J usage is TRBJ2-7; 11 bases agree with TRBD1. This CDR3 has 15 residues. Germline V gene data show CDR1 as MNHEY and CDR2 as SMNVEV (reference sequence). V trimming: 6 bases; J trimming: 3 bases; junction bases outside the gene matches: 7. In nucleotides, the CDR3 is TGTGCCAGCAGACTCGGACAGGGGGCTGGCTACGAGCAGTACTTC. It is translated as CASRLGQGAGYEQYF.

V gene TRBV19 combines with J gene TRBJ1-5, with D perhaps matching TRBD1 (5 bases). Per the germline V gene, CDR1 is LNHDA and CDR2 is SQIVND (reference sequence). This CDR3 has 15 amino acids. V lost 3 bases and J 4 bases, leaving 13 bases between the germline ends. CDR3: CASSIGTFGNQPQHF. The CDR3 DNA sequence: TGTGCCAGTAGTATCGGGACGTTTGGAAATCAGCCCCAGCATTTT. Full variable domain (rest looked up from reference TRBV19 and TRBJ1-5): DGGITQSPKYLFRKEGQNVTLSCEQNLNHDAMYWYRQDPGQGLRLIYYSQIVNDFQKGDIAEGYSVSREKKESFPLTVTSAQKNPTAFYLCASSIGTFGNQPQHFGDGTRLSIL.

At least ten counts were recorded for this clonotype. This chain links TRBV2 with TRBJ2-7; 8 positions agree with TRBD1. The germline CDR1 and CDR2 sequences are SNHLY and FYNNEI. V gave up 6 bases and J gave up 4 bases; unmatched junction bases: 11. The length of the CDR3 is 15 residues. The CDR3 loop reads CASSYGLQGGYEQYF. The CDR3 DNA is TGTGCCAGCAGCTATGGATTACAGGGGGGATACGAGCAGTACTTC.

This clonotype was counted many times. The rearrangement links TRBV10-3 to TRBJ2-2; 7 nucleotides align to TRBD1. The junction had 5 bases not matched to a gene; V was cut back by 0 bases and J by 4 bases. The CDR3 sequence is 16 residues long. Germline V lookup: CDR1 ENHRY, CDR2 SYGVKD. CDR3 sequence: CAISESRGRGTGELFF. CDR3 sequence (DNA): TGTGCCATCAGTGAGTCGAGGGGGCGCGGCACCGGGGAGCTGTTTTTT.

This clonotype was observed at least ten times. The chain is built from TRBV7-2 and TRBJ1-1; D gene uncertain. From germline, CDR1 is SGHTA and CDR2 FQGNSA. The CDR3 runs 14 residues. The ends were cut back, 5 bases at V and 6 bases at J, with 16 bases in the middle. CDR3 in DNA: TGTGCCAGCAGCCTCTTGGTTAGCGCTGCTGAAGCTTTCTTT. As protein: CASSLLVSAAEAFF.

This clonotype was counted many times. The rearrangement links TRBV27 to TRBJ2-7; 8 bases match TRBD2. The CDR3 loop spans 15 amino acids. CDR1 MNHEY and CDR2 SMNVEV come from the germline V gene (reference sequence). The J segment lost 3 bases and the V segment lost 5 bases, leaving 9 bases of the junction unmatched. The CDR3: CASSPQREQSYEQYF. The CDR3 DNA is TGTGCCAGCAGTCCCCAGCGGGAGCAGAGCTACGAGCAGTACTTC.

This clonotype was recorded many times. This sequence joins TRBV12-5 and TRBJ2-5; maybe TRBD2 (6 bases). CDR3 length: 16 residues. The germline V gene encodes CDR1 LGHNT and CDR2 FRNRAP. V was trimmed by 1 base and J by 2 bases, leaving 14 bases between them. The CDR3 is CASGLGIAVTQETQYF. Here the CDR3 DNA reads TGTGCTAGTGGTTTGGGAATAGCGGTAACTCAAGAGACCCAGTACTTC.

This clonotype has more than one count but fewer than ten. The rearrangement joins TRBV27 to TRBJ2-7; 12 nucleotides align to TRBD2. The CDR3 runs to 14 residues. Germline V lookup: CDR1 MNHEY, CDR2 SMNVEV (reference sequence). J gave up 6 bases and V 8 bases, and 8 bases lay outside the gene matches. CDR3 bases: TGTGCCAGCTTCCAACTAGCGGGAGGCTCCGAGCAGTACTTC. Translation: CASFQLAGGSEQYF.